This T cell receptor (beta chain) was found in a study of blood T cells in healthy people across ages. CDR1 is SGHTA, CDR2 FQGNSA, per germline. Trimming removed 5 bases from V and 0 bases from J; junction bases left unmatched: 7. The CDR3 runs 16 residues. This clonotype was detected once. It was with a sample-barcoded 5' primer and a J-beta primer mix that a second PCR of about 6 to 11 cycles was run. TCRdb independently ran MiXCR on the 5' RACE reads; one entry per CDR3 protein. This sample has hundreds of thousands of distinct CDR3 sequences; around 26% occur once, and the top ten carry approximately 15%.

The specimen was blood. The sequence derives from a woman aged 80 or older in good health. The gene calls are TRBV7-2 and TRBJ2-7, with TRBD2 identical over 10 bases. The CDR3 DNA follows: TGTGCCAGCAGCCCCTGGGCTAGCGGGAGCTCCTACGAGCAGTACTTC. Translation: CASSPWASGSSYEQYF.